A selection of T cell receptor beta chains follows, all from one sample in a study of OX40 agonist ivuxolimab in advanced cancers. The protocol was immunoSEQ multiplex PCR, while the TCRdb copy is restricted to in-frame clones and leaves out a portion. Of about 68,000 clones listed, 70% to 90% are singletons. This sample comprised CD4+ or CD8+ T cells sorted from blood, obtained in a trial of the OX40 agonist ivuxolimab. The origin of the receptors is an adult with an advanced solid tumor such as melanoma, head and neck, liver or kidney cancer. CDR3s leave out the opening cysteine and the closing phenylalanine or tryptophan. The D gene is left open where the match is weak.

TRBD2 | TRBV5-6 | ASSLGTGGSSYNEQF
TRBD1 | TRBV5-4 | ASSFNRGNSPLH
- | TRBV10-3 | AIRPAPGTNSYEQY
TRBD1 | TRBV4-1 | ASSQVWGQGGYQPQH
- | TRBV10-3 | AISGATANTGELF
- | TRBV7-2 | ASSSTGKGQY
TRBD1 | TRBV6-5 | ASRQGTASVNTIY
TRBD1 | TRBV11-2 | ASSPDRGRDGANVLT
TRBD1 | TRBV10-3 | AIRTTGAGTDTQY
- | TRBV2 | ASGAGPSSYNEQF
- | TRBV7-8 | ASSSTDPLRYRYQPQH
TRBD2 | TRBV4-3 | ASSQDEGVPGLANNEQF
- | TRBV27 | ARATVSTDTQY
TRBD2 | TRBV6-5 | ASSGRVKGTDTQY
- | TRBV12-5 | ASGLSAPNQETQY
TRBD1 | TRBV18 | ASSREQGTGELF
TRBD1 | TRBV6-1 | ASRDRGRDTEAF
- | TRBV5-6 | ASSRSAWEQY
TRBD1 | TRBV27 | ASSLRDRGPGDTQY
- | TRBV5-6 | ASSFGTYGYT
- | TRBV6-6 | ASTIQGGANIQY
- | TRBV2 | ASSEAEGLGNTIY
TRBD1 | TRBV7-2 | ASTRDRVNYGYT
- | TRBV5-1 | ASSLWYQETQY
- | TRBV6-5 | ASSPTWGREQY
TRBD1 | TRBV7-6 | ASSLGGDRQAF
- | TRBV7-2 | ASSGAGTVYNEQF
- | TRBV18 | ASSPTDSTQPNTEAF
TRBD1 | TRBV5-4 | ASSHRGRTGELF
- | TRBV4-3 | ASSQERLRDTQY
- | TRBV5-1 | ASSLMGERNQPQH
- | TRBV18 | ASSPTTARTGELF
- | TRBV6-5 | ASSYSQGTTYDEQF
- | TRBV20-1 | SARGAEKLF
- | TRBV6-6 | ASSTSDGSDAF
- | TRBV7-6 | VSSLVQSQETQY
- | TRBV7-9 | ASSPYTDQPQH
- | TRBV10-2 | ASRNPRVGANTEAF
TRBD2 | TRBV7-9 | ASSSTTTSGGTDTQY
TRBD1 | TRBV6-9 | ASSWDSYEKLF
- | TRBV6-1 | ASTRRGAATGELF
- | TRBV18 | ASSPEQETQY
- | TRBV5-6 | ASSLRRGGQETQY
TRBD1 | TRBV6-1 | ASSPGTDSPLH